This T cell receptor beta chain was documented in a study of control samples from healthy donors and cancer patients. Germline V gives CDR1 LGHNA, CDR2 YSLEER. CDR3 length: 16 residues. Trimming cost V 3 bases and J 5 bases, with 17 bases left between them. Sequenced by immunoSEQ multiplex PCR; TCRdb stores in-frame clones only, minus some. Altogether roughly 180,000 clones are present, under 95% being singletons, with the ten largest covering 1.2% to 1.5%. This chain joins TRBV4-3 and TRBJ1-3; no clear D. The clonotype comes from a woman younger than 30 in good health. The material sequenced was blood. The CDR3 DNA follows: TGCGCCAGCAGCCAGCTATCTGGACTAAGACGAAACACCATATATTTT. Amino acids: CASSQLSGLRRNTIYF.